The rows below give T cell receptor beta chains drawn from one sample of a study of cytomegalovirus exposure and HLA in healthy donors. Measured with immunoSEQ multiplex PCR; TCRdb has only the in-frame clones, and not every one. The sample gives about 120,000 clones, approximately 75% of which show up once; 3% to 4% is in the top ten. The sequencing input was PBMCs. The receptor source for this set is a man aged 30 to 39 in good health and CMV-seronegative. The CDR3 runs from the conserved cysteine through the conserved F or W. D genes are given only for firm matches. Clone size is stated in some rows and not others, as once, few, many or a class when expanded.

D gene: TRBD2; J gene: TRBJ2-1; clone size: .; V gene: TRBV4-3; CDR3 DNA: TGCGCCAGCAGCCAAGCTTTAGCGGGGGGCTACAATGAGCAGTTCTTC; CDR3 protein: CASSQALAGGYNEQFF
D gene: .; J gene: TRBJ2-2; clone size: .; V gene: TRBV7-3; CDR3 DNA: TGTGCCAGCAGCTTAGCTTCAGTCATCGGACATCCGAACACCGGGGAGCTGTTTTTT; CDR3 protein: CASSLASVIGHPNTGELFF
D gene: .; J gene: TRBJ2-7; clone size: .; V gene: TRBV20-1; CDR3 DNA: TGCAGTGCGTCACAGGCTTACGAGCAGTACTTC; CDR3 protein: CSASQAYEQYF
D gene: TRBD1; J gene: TRBJ2-1; clone size: once; V gene: TRBV4-2; CDR3 DNA: TGTGCCAGCAGCCAAGCTGGACAGGGGTCTGAGCAGTTCTTC; CDR3 protein: CASSQAGQGSEQFF
D gene: .; J gene: TRBJ1-2; clone size: .; V gene: TRBV30; CDR3 DNA: TGTGCCGCAGGCAGGGCTGGCCGATACACCTTC; CDR3 protein: CAAGRAGRYTF
D gene: .; J gene: TRBJ2-7; clone size: few; V gene: TRBV7-8; CDR3 DNA: TGTGCCAGCAGCAAGAGACAGGCATACGAGCAGTACTTC; CDR3 protein: CASSKRQAYEQYF
D gene: .; J gene: TRBJ2-7; clone size: .; V gene: TRBV5-1; CDR3 DNA: TGCGCCAGCAGCTTCGGGAGTACCTACGAGCAGTACTTC; CDR3 protein: CASSFGSTYEQYF
D gene: .; J gene: TRBJ2-7; clone size: .; V gene: TRBV5-1; CDR3 DNA: TGCGCCAGCAGCTTCGGGCAGGGGGGCTCCTACGAGCAGTACTTC; CDR3 protein: CASSFGQGGSYEQYF
D gene: TRBD1; J gene: TRBJ1-3; clone size: .; V gene: TRBV29-1; CDR3 DNA: TGCAGCGTCTCGACAGGGGGTGGAAACACCATATATTTT; CDR3 protein: CSVSTGGGNTIYF
D gene: TRBD2; J gene: TRBJ2-4; clone size: .; V gene: TRBV11-2; CDR3 DNA: TGTGCCAGCAGCTTACGGGGGGGAAAAAACATTCAGTACTTC; CDR3 protein: CASSLRGGKNIQYF
D gene: TRBD1; J gene: TRBJ2-1; clone size: .; V gene: TRBV11-3; CDR3 DNA: TGTGCCAGCAGCTACGGACAGGGGGCTAGGGAGCAGTTCTTC; CDR3 protein: CASSYGQGAREQFF
D gene: .; J gene: TRBJ2-6; clone size: few; V gene: TRBV4-3; CDR3 DNA: TGCGCCAGCAGCCAAGAGCTGCCAGGGGCCGAGGGGGCCAACGTCCTGACTTTC; CDR3 protein: CASSQELPGAEGANVLTF
D gene: .; J gene: TRBJ1-1; clone size: .; V gene: TRBV7-9; CDR3 DNA: TGTGCCAGCAGCTTACAGGGGTCAGTGAGAGCTTTCTTT; CDR3 protein: CASSLQGSVRAFF
D gene: TRBD1; J gene: TRBJ1-2; clone size: .; V gene: TRBV7-9; CDR3 DNA: TGTGCCAGCAGCACCCCGGACAGGGAACACTATGGCTACACCTTC; CDR3 protein: CASSTPDREHYGYTF
D gene: TRBD1; J gene: TRBJ1-2; clone size: few; V gene: TRBV5-4; CDR3 DNA: TGTGCCAGCAGCTTTGGGGACAGGGGGTATTGGAACACCTTC; CDR3 protein: CASSFGDRGYWNTF
D gene: .; J gene: TRBJ2-2; clone size: .; V gene: TRBV6-1; CDR3 DNA: TGTGCCAGCAGGGCGGACTTAGGGGGCACCGGGGAGCTGTTTTTT; CDR3 protein: CASRADLGGTGELFF
D gene: TRBD1; J gene: TRBJ2-7; clone size: .; V gene: TRBV6-5; CDR3 DNA: TGTGCCAGCAGCCCCCCCGGGACAGAAACCTACGAGCAGTACTTC; CDR3 protein: CASSPPGTETYEQYF
D gene: .; J gene: TRBJ2-1; clone size: .; V gene: TRBV7-3; CDR3 DNA: TGTGCCAGCAGCTTAAGACTCGGACAGTACAATGAGCAGTTCTTC; CDR3 protein: CASSLRLGQYNEQFF
D gene: .; J gene: TRBJ1-1; clone size: .; V gene: TRBV4-2; CDR3 DNA: TGTGCCAGCAGCCGCCGAATAAACCCTCCGGCTGAAGCTTTCTTT; CDR3 protein: CASSRRINPPAEAFF
D gene: TRBD1; J gene: TRBJ1-1; clone size: once; V gene: TRBV28; CDR3 DNA: TGTGCCAGCAGTTACGGGACAGGAAACACTGAAGCTTTCTTT; CDR3 protein: CASSYGTGNTEAFF
D gene: .; J gene: TRBJ1-5; clone size: .; V gene: TRBV10-3; CDR3 DNA: TGTGCCATCAGCCTCGGGGGGGAGTATCAGCCCCAGCATTTT; CDR3 protein: CAISLGGEYQPQHF
D gene: .; J gene: TRBJ1-3; clone size: .; V gene: TRBV28; CDR3 DNA: TGTGCCAGCAGAACGCCAGGCTCTGGAAACACCATATATTTT; CDR3 protein: CASRTPGSGNTIYF
D gene: TRBD1; J gene: TRBJ2-2; clone size: .; V gene: TRBV18; CDR3 DNA: TGTGCCAGCTCGCCCGGGACAGGGGACACCGGGGAGCTGTTTTTT; CDR3 protein: CASSPGTGDTGELFF